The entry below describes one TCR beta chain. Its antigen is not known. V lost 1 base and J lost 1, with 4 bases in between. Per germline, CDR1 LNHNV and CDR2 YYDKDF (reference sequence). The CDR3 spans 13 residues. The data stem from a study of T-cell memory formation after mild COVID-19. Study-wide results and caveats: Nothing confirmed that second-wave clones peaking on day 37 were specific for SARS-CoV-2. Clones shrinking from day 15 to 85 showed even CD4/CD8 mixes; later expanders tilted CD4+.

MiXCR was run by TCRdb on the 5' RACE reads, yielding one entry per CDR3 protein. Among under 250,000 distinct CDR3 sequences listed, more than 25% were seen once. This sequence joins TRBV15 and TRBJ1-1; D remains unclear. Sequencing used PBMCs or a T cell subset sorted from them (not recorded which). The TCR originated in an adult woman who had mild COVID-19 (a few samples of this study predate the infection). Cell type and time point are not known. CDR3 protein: CATSRGQNTEAFF. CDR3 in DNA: TGTGCCACCAGCAGAGGACAGAACACTGAAGCTTTCTTT.